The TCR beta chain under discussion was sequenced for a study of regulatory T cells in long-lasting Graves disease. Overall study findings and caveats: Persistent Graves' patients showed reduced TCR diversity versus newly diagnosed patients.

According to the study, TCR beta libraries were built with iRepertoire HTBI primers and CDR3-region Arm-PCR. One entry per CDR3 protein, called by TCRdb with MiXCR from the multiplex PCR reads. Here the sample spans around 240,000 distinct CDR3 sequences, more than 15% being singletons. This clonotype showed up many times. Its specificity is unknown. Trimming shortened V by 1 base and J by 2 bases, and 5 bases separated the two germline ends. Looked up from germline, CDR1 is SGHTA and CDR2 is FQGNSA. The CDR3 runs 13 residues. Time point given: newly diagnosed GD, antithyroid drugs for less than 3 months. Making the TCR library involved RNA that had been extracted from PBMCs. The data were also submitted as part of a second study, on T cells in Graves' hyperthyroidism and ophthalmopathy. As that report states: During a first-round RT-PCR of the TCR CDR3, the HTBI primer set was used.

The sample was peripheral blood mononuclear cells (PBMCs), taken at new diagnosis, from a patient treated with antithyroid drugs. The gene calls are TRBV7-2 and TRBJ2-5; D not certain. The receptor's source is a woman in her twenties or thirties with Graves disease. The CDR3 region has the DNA TGTGCCAGCAGCTTAGAAGTACAAGAGACCCAGTACTTC. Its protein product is CASSLEVQETQYF. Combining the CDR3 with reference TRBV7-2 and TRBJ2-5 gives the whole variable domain GAGVSQSPSNKVTEKGKDVELRCDPISGHTALYWYRQSLGQGLEFLIYFQGNSAPDKSGLPSDRFSAERTGGSVSTLTIQRTQQEDSAVYLCASSLEVQETQYFGPGTRLLVL.